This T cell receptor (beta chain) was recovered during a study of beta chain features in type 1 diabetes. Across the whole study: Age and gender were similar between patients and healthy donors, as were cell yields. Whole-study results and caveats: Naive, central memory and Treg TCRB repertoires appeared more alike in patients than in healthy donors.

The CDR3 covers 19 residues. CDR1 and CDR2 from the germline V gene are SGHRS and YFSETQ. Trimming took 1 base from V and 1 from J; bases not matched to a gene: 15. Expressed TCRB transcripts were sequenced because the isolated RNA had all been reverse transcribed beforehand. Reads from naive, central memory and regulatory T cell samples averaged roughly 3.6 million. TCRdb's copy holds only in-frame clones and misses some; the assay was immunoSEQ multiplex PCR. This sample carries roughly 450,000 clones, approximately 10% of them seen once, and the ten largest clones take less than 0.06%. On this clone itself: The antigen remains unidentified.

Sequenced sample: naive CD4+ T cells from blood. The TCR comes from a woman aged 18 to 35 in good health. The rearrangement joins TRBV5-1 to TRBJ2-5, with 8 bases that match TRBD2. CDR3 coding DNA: TGCGCCAGCAGCTTGAGGCGGCTAGCGGGTTTGGACCTCCAAGAGACCCAGTACTTC. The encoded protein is CASSLRRLAGLDLQETQYF. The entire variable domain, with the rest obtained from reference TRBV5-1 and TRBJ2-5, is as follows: KAGVTQTPRYLIKTRGQQVTLSCSPISGHRSVSWYQQTPGQGLQFLFEYFSETQRNKGNFPGRFSGRQFSNSRSEMNVSTLELGDSALYLCASSLRRLAGLDLQETQYFGPGTRLLVL.